This entry lists 18 T cell receptor beta chains sequenced from one sample in a study of early T cells in non-severe SARS-CoV-2 infection. MiXCR was run by TCRdb on the 5' RACE reads, yielding one entry per CDR3 protein. This sample has thousands of distinct CDR3 sequences, with 4.5% to 5.5% found just once. Sequencing was performed on whole blood. All receptors derive from an adult who was a healthcare worker with PCR-confirmed SARS-CoV-2 infection or an uninfected control (not recorded which).

This clonotype is medium-sized. V usage is TRBV7-2 and J usage is TRBJ2-3; TRBD2 matches 7 bases. The CDR3 has 12 amino acids. The germline V gene has CDR1 SGHTA and CDR2 FQGNSA. The ends lost 5 bases at V and 4 bases at J; junction bases unmatched: 0. CDR3 bases: TGTGCCAGCAGCGGACTAGCAGATACGCAGTATTTT. Translating gives CASSGLADTQYF.

This clonotype was observed many times. This rearrangement joins TRBV14 to TRBJ2-3, with D uncertain. Trimming stripped 0 bases from V and 3 bases from J, with 7 bases between. The germline V gene has CDR1 SGHDN and CDR2 FVKESK. This CDR3 is built from 14 residues. CDR3 bases: TGTGCCAGCAGCCAAGAAATGGGTACAGATACGCAGTATTTT. This gives the protein CASSQEMGTDTQYF.

Sample share makes this clonotype medium-sized. The rearrangement joins TRBV6-2 or TRBV6-3 to TRBJ2-3; TRBD2 matches 9 bases. The CDR3 is made up of 19 amino acids. V shed 2 bases and J 0 bases; nucleotides not matched to a gene: 12. Germline V gene data show CDR1 as MNHEY and CDR2 as SVGEGT. CDR3 region: CASSYPLLRGGGSTDTQYF. DNA for the CDR3: TGTGCCAGCAGTTACCCTCTATTGCGCGGGGGGGGAAGCACAGATACGCAGTATTTT.

This clonotype is labeled as medium-sized (0.01 to 0.1%). The V call is TRBV7-9, the J call TRBJ1-1; D not certain. The V gene's germline CDR1 is SEHNR and CDR2 FQNEAQ (reference sequence). CDR3 length: 12 amino acids. The V gene lost 2 bases and the J gene lost 7 bases, with 8 bases spanning the gap. CDR3 sequence (DNA): TGTGCCAGCAGCTTATGGCGGGATGAAGCTTTCTTT. This gives the protein CASSLWRDEAFF.

This clonotype was counted ten times or more. The gene calls are TRBV6-2 or TRBV6-3 and TRBJ2-7, with a tentative D call TRBD2 (5 bases). The CDR3 consists of 15 residues. V dropped 4 bases and J dropped 0 bases, with 13 bases sitting between them. Germline CDR1 is MNHEY and CDR2 is SVGEGT. CDR3 nucleotide sequence: TGTGCCAGCAGTTGGCGCGGGCGAAGCTCCTACGAGCAGTACGTC. Translation gives CASSWRGRSSYEQYV.

This clonotype was seen ten or more times. The gene calls are TRBV5-1 and TRBJ2-7, with 8 bases fitting TRBD2. The CDR3 totals 14 residues. Per the germline V gene, CDR1 is SGHRS and CDR2 is YFSETQ. The V segment lost 2 bases and the J segment 3 bases; nucleotides outside the gene matches: 4. CDR3 loop: CASSLTSGGYEQYF. The CDR3, as DNA: TGCGCCAGCAGCTTAACTAGCGGAGGCTACGAGCAGTACTTC.

This clonotype was detected ten times or more. V gene TRBV29-1 combines with J gene TRBJ1-5; a possible D gene is TRBD1 (5 bases). V lost 4 bases to trimming and J lost 5 bases, with 9 bases between them. The CDR3 sequence is 12 residues long. CDR1 and CDR2 (germline): SQVTM, ANQGSEA. In DNA, the CDR3 is TGCAGCGTTGGGTCGGGGGATCAGCCCCAGCATTTT. It codes for CSVGSGDQPQHF. The variable domain in full, completed from reference TRBV29-1 and TRBJ1-5, reads SAVISQKPSRDICQRGTSLTIQCQVDSQVTMMFWYRQQPGQSLTLIATANQGSEATYESGFVIDKFPISRPNLTFSTLTVSNMSPEDSSIYLCSVGSGDQPQHFGDGTRLSIL.

Ten or more counts support this clonotype. This rearrangement joins TRBV5-1 to TRBJ2-3; a weak D match, TRBD1 (5 bases). The CDR3 extends over 14 amino acids. The V gene's germline CDR1 is SGHRS and CDR2 YFSETQ. The V and J ends lost 6 bases and 6 bases respectively, with 17 bases between them. CDR3 sequence reads: CASTLQGSGDTQYF. The DNA for the CDR3 is TGCGCCAGCACCCTCCAGGGAAGTGGTGATACGCAGTATTTT.

About this clonotype itself: Possible read error: a much larger clone is one base away. V usage is TRBV6-5 and J usage is TRBJ1-1; no definite D call. CDR3 length: 15 amino acids. V lost 2 bases to trimming and J lost 1 base, with 11 bases between them. Germline V gene sequence: CDR1 MNHEY, CDR2 SVGAGI. The CDR3 region has the DNA TGTGCCAGCAGTTACGACGGGCTATCGAACACTGAAGCTTTCTTT. It translates to CASSYDGLSNTEAFF.

In its sample, this clonotype ranks as medium-sized. V is TRBV10-3 and J is TRBJ2-3; possible D gene TRBD1, 6 bases. CDR3 size: 13 residues. Germline CDR1 ENHRY, CDR2 SYGVKD. Deletions cut 3 bases from V and 6 bases from J, with 10 bases between. In DNA form, the CDR3 reads TGTGCCATCAGTGACGGACAGACCGATACGCAGTATTTT. This codes for CAISDGQTDTQYF.

This clonotype is judged medium-sized (0.01 to 0.1%). J is TRBJ2-7 and V is TRBV5-6; D not certain. V was pared by 0 bases and J by 5 bases, with 12 bases between. Germline loops: CDR1 SGHDT, CDR2 YYEEEE. CDR3 length: 14 amino acids. CDR3 amino acids: CASSLVSARHEQYF. Written as DNA, the CDR3 is TGTGCCAGCAGCTTGGTATCAGCTAGGCACGAGCAGTACTTC.

This clonotype was seen ten or more times. The J gene is TRBJ2-6, the V gene TRBV7-9; 7 nucleotides match TRBD1. The V gene end was trimmed by 5 bases and the J gene end by 3 bases; junction bases not matched to a gene: 7. This CDR3 comprises 16 residues. Germline V gives CDR1 SEHNR, CDR2 FQNEAQ (reference sequence). The CDR3 DNA follows: TGTGCCAGCAGCCCCAGACAGGGTGGTGGGGCCAACGTCCTGACTTTC. Translation: CASSPRQGGGANVLTF. Full variable domain (rest looked up from reference TRBV7-9 and TRBJ2-6): DTGVSQNPRHKITKRGQNVTFRCDPISEHNRLYWYRQTLGQGPEFLTYFQNEAQLEKSRLLSDRFSAERPKGSFSTLEIQRTEQGDSAMYLCASSPRQGGGANVLTFGAGSRLTVL.

By share, this clonotype counts as medium-sized. The rearrangement links TRBV5-1 to TRBJ2-7; TRBD2 agrees at 8 bases. Germline CDR1 reads SGHRS; CDR2 reads YFSETQ. V lost 4 bases and J lost 1; bases outside the gene matches: 10. This CDR3 has 16 residues. CDR3 region: CASSRGSGAISYEQYF. The CDR3 DNA reads TGCGCCAGCAGCAGGGGTAGCGGGGCGATTTCCTACGAGCAGTACTTC. Filled out from reference TRBV5-1 and TRBJ2-7, the complete variable domain reads KAGVTQTPRYLIKTRGQQVTLSCSPISGHRSVSWYQQTPGQGLQFLFEYFSETQRNKGNFPGRFSGRQFSNSRSEMNVSTLELGDSALYLCASSRGSGAISYEQYFGPGTRLTVT.

This clonotype is judged medium-sized. The chain uses TRBV19 and TRBJ1-2; tentatively, D is TRBD1 (6 bases). The CDR3 is made up of 14 amino acids. Germline CDR1 reads LNHDA; CDR2 reads SQIVND (reference sequence). The V gene lost 0 bases and the J gene lost 7 bases, with 12 bases spanning the gap. Here the CDR3 reads CASSIDYLDSGYTF. The CDR3 DNA is TGTGCCAGTAGTATAGATTACCTGGACAGTGGCTACACCTTC.

This clonotype was seen at least ten times. Here the CDR3 reads CASNRGEVNTEAFF. CDR3 nucleotides: TGTGCCAGTAACAGGGGAGAGGTGAACACTGAAGCTTTCTTT. This chain joins TRBV19 and TRBJ1-1; 7 bases align to TRBD1. The length of the CDR3 is 14 residues. Germline V gives CDR1 LNHDA, CDR2 SQIVND (reference sequence). Trimming removed 7 bases from V and 0 bases from J; junction bases left unmatched: 5.

This clonotype was recorded at least ten times. The chain uses TRBV28 and TRBJ2-3; D not certain. Germline loops: CDR1 MDHEN, CDR2 SYDVKM. Trimming took off 4 bases at V and 6 bases at J, with 14 bases between the two ends. There are 14 residues in the CDR3. DNA of the CDR3: TGTGCCAGCAGTTATGCCCGCTTGATGGATACGCAGTATTTT. It encodes CASSYARLMDTQYF.

This clonotype showed up many times. The genes are TRBV7-6 and TRBJ2-7; the match to TRBD1 covers 10 bases. Looked up from germline, CDR1 is SGHVS and CDR2 is FNYEAQ. The CDR3 loop spans 15 amino acids. With 2 bases clipped from V and 4 bases from J, the junction kept 5 bases outside the gene matches. The CDR3 here is CASSLPGTGEYEQYF. CDR3 nucleotide sequence: TGTGCCAGCAGCTTACCCGGGACAGGGGAATACGAGCAGTACTTC. Combining the CDR3 with reference TRBV7-6 and TRBJ2-7 gives the whole variable domain GAGVSQSPRYKVTKRGQDVALRCDPISGHVSLYWYRQALGQGPEFLTYFNYEAQQDKSGLPNDRFSAERPEGSISTLTIQRTEQRDSAMYRCASSLPGTGEYEQYFGPGTRLTVT.

Relative to its sample, this clonotype is medium-sized. The chain links TRBV19 to TRBJ2-5, with 8 positions matching TRBD2. The V gene end was trimmed by 4 bases and the J gene end by 1 base; junction bases not matched to a gene: 5. The CDR3 is made up of 15 amino acids. The V gene's germline CDR1 is LNHDA and CDR2 SQIVND (reference sequence). The DNA of the CDR3 is TGTGCCAGTAGTAAAGCGGGAGAGGGCCAAGAGACCCAGTACTTC. Translating it yields CASSKAGEGQETQYF.